Given below is one T cell receptor (beta chain) in context. These data come from a study of control samples from healthy donors and cancer patients. V was cut by 6 bases and J by 5 bases, with 14 bases left in between. The CDR3 extends over 14 amino acids. CDR1 and CDR2 from the germline V gene are MNHNY and SVGAGI (reference sequence). Here immunoSEQ multiplex PCR was the method, and the copy in TCRdb shows in-frame clones only, minus some. The data hold around 230,000 clones, with 85% to 95% observed a single time. The chain combines TRBV6-6 with TRBJ2-1, with D perhaps matching TRBD1 (6 bases). The sample comprised blood. The origin of this receptor is a man aged 50 to 59 in good health. CDR3: CASSPRTVDNEQFF. DNA of the CDR3: TGTGCCAGCAGCCCCCGGACAGTTGACAATGAGCAGTTCTTC.